This T cell receptor (beta chain) was profiled in a study of T cells in Graves' hyperthyroidism and ophthalmopathy. Diagnoses used clinical symptoms, serum thyroxine and TRAb, thyroid ultrasound and orbital computed tomography. PBMCs came from 10 ml fresh peripheral blood. This clonotype was counted at least ten times. Its antigen is unknown. TCR beta CDR3 region amplification was performed from RNA transcripts. TCR CDR3 regions were first amplified by RT-PCR with HTBI primers. TCRdb itself ran the multiplex PCR reads through MiXCR, one entry per CDR3 protein. The repertoire holds under 350,000 distinct CDR3 sequences, with less than 30% as singletons. The CDR3 has 14 amino acids. V lost 6 bases to trimming and J lost 12 bases, with 24 bases between them. Notes on the study in general: Ophthalmopathy cases were set apart from stable hyperthyroidism by a 13 V-J model. Researchers found most expanded thyroid clonotypes above 0.001 in blood as well.

This chain uses TRBV12-3 or TRBV12-4 with TRBJ2-7; possibly TRBD1 for D (6 bases). The clonotype originates from a middle-aged man with Graves' hyperthyroidism that later progressed to Graves' ophthalmopathy. The sequencing input was blood. The DNA for the CDR3 is TGTGCCAGCAGGGAAGACGCCGGACAGTTGGTCAGGTACTTC. It translates to CASREDAGQLVRYF.